These 14 T cell receptor beta chains share one sample of origin, sequenced in a study of blood T cell repertoires in COVID-19 (dated by TCRdb to the early 2020s). Libraries were constructed by the immunoSEQ multiplex PCR assay. Not all clones reach the TCRdb copy of this immuneACCESS table, which keeps in-frame sequences only. Checked studies attribute under half of the gap to unresolved V genes and leave the rest unexplained. The sample profile shows approximately 360,000 clones; around 87% of them were found once. The biggest ten clones account for around 1.9% of the sample. The specimen was PBMCs or T cells enriched from blood (not recorded which). The receptors were sampled from a man between 40 and 49 years old in a cohort exposed to, infected with or recovered from COVID-19 (not recorded which).

V usage is TRBV7-2 and J usage is TRBJ2-1; D remains unclear. From germline, CDR1 is SGHTA and CDR2 FQGNSA. The CDR3 has 16 residues. Trimming took off 1 base at V and 5 bases at J, with 15 bases between the two ends. This chain's CDR3 is CASSLGVAPPNNEQFF. DNA for the CDR3: TGTGCCAGCAGCTTAGGTGTTGCGCCTCCGAACAATGAGCAGTTCTTC.

The chain employs TRBV4-1 and TRBJ1-2, with D unresolved. The germline V gene encodes CDR1 MGHRA and CDR2 YSYEKL. V was trimmed by 4 bases and J by 10 bases, leaving 13 bases between them. CDR3 length: 12 amino acids. CDR3 in DNA: TGCGCCAGCAGCCCCCCCGAGGTCATCTACACCTTC. Its translation: CASSPPEVIYTF.

The rearrangement links TRBV9 to TRBJ2-1; D gene unclear. CDR3 length equals 15 residues. V shed 0 bases and J shed 7 bases, with 14 bases lying between them. Per the germline V gene, CDR1 is SGDLS and CDR2 is YYNGEE. CDR3 loop: CASSVGPGVINEQFF. DNA for the CDR3: TGTGCCAGCAGCGTAGGGCCGGGTGTAATAAATGAGCAGTTCTTC. Based on the CDR3 plus reference TRBV9 and TRBJ2-1, the full variable domain is DSGVTQTPKHLITATGQRVTLRCSPRSGDLSVYWYQQSLDQGLQFLIQYYNGEERAKGNILERFSAQQFPDLHSELNLSSLELGDSALYFCASSVGPGVINEQFFGPGTRLTVL.

In its sample, this clone was seen once. The chain uses TRBV29-1 and TRBJ1-2; TRBD1 matches 9 bases. V shed 4 bases and J 8 bases; nucleotides not matched to a gene: 11. CDR3 length equals 14 residues. Germline V lookup: CDR1 SQVTM, CDR2 ANQGSEA. CDR3 bases: TGCAGCGTTGGGGAGACAGGGGGTCTAGGGGGCTACACCTTC. It encodes CSVGETGGLGGYTF. Filled out from reference TRBV29-1 and TRBJ1-2, the complete variable domain reads SAVISQKPSRDICQRGTSLTIQCQVDSQVTMMFWYRQQPGQSLTLIATANQGSEATYESGFVIDKFPISRPNLTFSTLTVSNMSPEDSSIYLCSVGETGGLGGYTFGSGTRLTVV.

The CDR3 DNA follows: TGCGCCAGCAGCTTGGGGACAGGGGAAAGCGAAAAACTGTTTTTT. This encodes CASSLGTGESEKLFF. This chain links TRBV5-1 with TRBJ1-4, with 9 bases identical to TRBD1. The CDR3 totals 15 residues. V gave up 0 bases and J gave up 8 bases; unmatched junction bases: 5. Germline CDR1 reads SGHRS; CDR2 reads YFSETQ.

The genes are TRBV20-1 and TRBJ2-1; D is perhaps TRBD1 (5 bases). Trimming cost V 6 bases and J 6 bases, with 9 bases left between them. The CDR3 runs to 11 residues. Germline V gives CDR1 DFQATT, CDR2 SNEGSKA (reference sequence). The chain's CDR3 is CSARVVNEQFF. Written as DNA, the CDR3 is TGCAGTGCCAGGGTGGTCAATGAGCAGTTCTTC.

The chain has TRBV19 and TRBJ1-6; 8 bases align to TRBD1. The CDR3 is 16 residues long. Germline CDR1 LNHDA, CDR2 SQIVND (reference sequence). With 5 bases clipped from V and 8 bases from J, the junction kept 11 bases outside the gene matches. CDR3 in amino acids: CASSDRDRLFHSPLHF. The CDR3 bases are TGTGCCAGTAGTGACCGGGACAGGCTTTTTCATTCACCCCTCCACTTT. Full variable domain (outside the CDR3, taken from reference TRBV19 and TRBJ1-6): DGGITQSPKYLFRKEGQNVTLSCEQNLNHDAMYWYRQDPGQGLRLIYYSQIVNDFQKGDIAEGYSVSREKKESFPLTVTSAQKNPTAFYLCASSDRDRLFHSPLHFGNGTRLTVT.

This chain uses TRBV24-1 with TRBJ2-5, with a possible D match to TRBD1 (6 bases). Trimming shortened V by 5 bases and J by 3 bases, and 15 bases separated the two germline ends. The CDR3 consists of 15 residues. Germline lookup yields CDR1 KGHDR and CDR2 SFDVKD. CDR3 amino acids: CATSGCGTPKETQYF. CDR3 bases: TGTGCCACCAGTGGCTGTGGGACACCGAAAGAGACCCAGTACTTC.

This clone was recorded once. V is TRBV7-6 and J is TRBJ2-3, with 12 bases identical to TRBD1. CDR1 and CDR2 from the germline V gene are SGHVS and FNYEAQ. V dropped 5 bases and J dropped 1; count of bases not matched to a gene: 7. The CDR3 runs to 17 residues. The DNA of the CDR3 is TGTGCCAGCAGCCCCCGGGACAGGGGGCACGGCACAGATACGCAGTATTTT. This translates into CASSPRDRGHGTDTQYF.

Worth noting for this clone: Other DNA variants within this sample encode the same CDR3. The J gene is TRBJ2-7, the V gene TRBV18, with D uncertain. The CDR3 totals 13 residues. The germline V and J ends were trimmed by 3 bases and 2 bases, with 8 bases remaining between them. Germline CDR1 reads KGHSH; CDR2 reads LQKENI. CDR3 nucleotide sequence: TGTGCCAGCTCACCCCCCGGAGCCTACGAGCAGTACTTC. Translating it yields CASSPPGAYEQYF.

The genes are TRBV2 and TRBJ2-7; 8 bases fit TRBD2. Trimming at V came to 7 bases and at J to 6 bases, leaving 8 bases not matched to a gene. This CDR3 contains 13 residues. The germline CDR1 and CDR2 sequences are SNHLY and FYNNEI. Here the CDR3 DNA reads TGTGCCAGCATGCTAGCGGGCCTTGGCGAGCAGTACTTC. As protein: CASMLAGLGEQYF.

The chain links TRBV7-9 to TRBJ2-3, with 10 bases fitting TRBD1. Per the germline V gene, CDR1 is SEHNR and CDR2 is FQNEAQ (reference sequence). This CDR3 comprises 18 residues. V lost 5 bases to trimming and J lost 2 bases; unmatched junction nucleotides: 13. The CDR3 loop is CASSRDRGVHGATDTQYF. The CDR3 DNA sequence: TGTGCCAGCAGCCGGGACAGGGGTGTTCATGGAGCCACAGATACGCAGTATTTT.

The V and J genes are TRBV6-5 and TRBJ1-1; 8 bases are a match to TRBD1. This CDR3 has 16 amino acids. Trimming removed 4 bases from V and 0 bases from J; junction bases left unmatched: 7. Germline loops: CDR1 MNHEY, CDR2 SVGAGI. CDR3 amino acids: CASSSRQGLLNTEAFF. CDR3 sequence (DNA): TGTGCCAGCAGTTCGCGACAGGGGCTATTGAACACTGAAGCTTTCTTT.

This chain joins TRBV7-2 and TRBJ1-1, with a possible D match to TRBD1 (6 bases). The CDR3 spans 15 residues. Germline V lookup: CDR1 SGHTA, CDR2 FQGNSA. Trimming left V 5 bases short and J 4 bases short, with 17 bases between. The CDR3 region has the DNA TGTGCCAGCAGCGCGCGGGGGGCGCCTTCCACTGAAGCTTTCTTT. It yields the protein CASSARGAPSTEAFF.